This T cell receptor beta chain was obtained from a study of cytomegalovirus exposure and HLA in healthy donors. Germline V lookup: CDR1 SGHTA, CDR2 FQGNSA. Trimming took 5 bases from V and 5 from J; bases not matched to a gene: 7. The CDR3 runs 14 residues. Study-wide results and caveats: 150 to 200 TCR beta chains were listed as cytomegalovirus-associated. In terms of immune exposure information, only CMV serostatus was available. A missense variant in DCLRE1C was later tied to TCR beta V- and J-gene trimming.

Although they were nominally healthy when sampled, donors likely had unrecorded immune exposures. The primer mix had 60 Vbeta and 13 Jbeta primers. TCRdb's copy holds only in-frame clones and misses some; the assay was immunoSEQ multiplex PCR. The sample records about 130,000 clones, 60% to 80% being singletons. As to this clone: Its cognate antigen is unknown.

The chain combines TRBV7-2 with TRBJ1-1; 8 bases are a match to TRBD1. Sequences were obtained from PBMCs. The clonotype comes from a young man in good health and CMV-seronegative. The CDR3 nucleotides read TGTGCCAGCAGCCTGCCAGGGGGCGCGACTGAAGCTTTCTTT. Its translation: CASSLPGGATEAFF.